The rows below give T cell receptor beta chains drawn from one sample of a study of CD8 T cells in ankylosing spondylitis. TCRdb analysed the 5' RACE reads with MiXCR anew, one entry per CDR3 protein. The sample has over 400,000 distinct CDR3 sequences, roughly 25% seen once. The sample taken for sequencing was blood, either unsorted or a sorted T cell fraction (not recorded which). The receptors were sampled from a male donor with ankylosing spondylitis. Both conserved end residues are part of each CDR3. The D gene is left open where the match is weak. The size entry is marked missing in some rows and otherwise reads once, few, many or a size class.

J	D	V	size	CDR3	DNA
TRBJ1-2	.	TRBV29-1	.	CSVESDNYGYTF	TGCAGCGTTGAATCCGACAACTATGGCTACACCTTC
TRBJ2-3	TRBD2	TRBV12-3/TRBV12-4	few	CASSLVAVSGRGDTQYF	TGTGCCAGCAGCCTCGTAGCGGTTAGCGGGCGCGGAGATACGCAGTATTTT
TRBJ1-6	TRBD1	TRBV12-3/TRBV12-4	.	CASSPPGGIGSPLHF	TGTGCCAGCAGTCCTCCAGGGGGAATCGGTTCACCCCTCCACTTT
TRBJ1-5	.	TRBV7-8	few	CASSSGRSRPQHF	TGTGCCAGCAGCTCCGGACGCTCCCGGCCCCAGCATTTT
TRBJ1-1	.	TRBV5-6	.	CASSRVGGNTEAFF	TGTGCCAGCAGCCGAGTAGGGGGGAACACTGAAGCTTTCTTT
TRBJ2-5	.	TRBV20-1	.	CSALEGIATETQYF	TGCAGTGCTCTTGAGGGGATAGCGACGGAGACCCAGTACTTC
TRBJ2-2	.	TRBV15	few	CATSSGTWTGRGTGELFF	TGTGCCACCAGCAGTGGAACCTGGACAGGGCGGGGGACCGGGGAGCTGTTTTTT
TRBJ1-5	.	TRBV19	.	CASSTTRAPNNQPQHF	TGTGCCAGTAGTACTACCCGGGCCCCGAACAATCAGCCCCAGCATTTT
TRBJ2-3	.	TRBV12-3/TRBV12-4	once	CASSFREAGADTQYF	TGTGCCAGCAGTTTCCGAGAGGCTGGGGCAGATACGCAGTATTTT
TRBJ2-3	TRBD1	TRBV11-2	.	CASSPGQGGQRTQYF	TGTGCCAGCAGCCCGGGACAGGGGGGGCAGCGTACGCAGTATTTT
TRBJ2-1	TRBD2	TRBV20-1	.	CSAHPTSGNSYNEQFF	TGCAGTGCCCATCCGACTAGCGGGAATTCCTACAATGAGCAGTTCTTC
TRBJ1-3	.	TRBV4-2	few	CASSLQGTSGNTIYF	TGTGCCAGCAGCCTGCAAGGGACCTCTGGAAACACCATATATTTT
TRBJ2-3	TRBD2	TRBV20-1	.	CSARDHLAGGLIFGDTQYF	TGCAGTGCTAGAGACCATTTAGCGGGAGGGCTGATTTTCGGAGATACGCAGTATTTT
TRBJ1-5	TRBD1	TRBV24-1	few	CATSDRGAQPQHF	TGTGCCACCTCGGACAGGGGGGCACAGCCCCAGCATTTT
TRBJ2-2	.	TRBV6-1	.	CASDLGGAGSGELFF	TGTGCCAGTGACCTAGGGGGGGCCGGGAGCGGGGAGCTGTTTTTT
TRBJ2-3	TRBD2	TRBV3-1	few	CASSRVGGTDPQYF	TGTGCCAGCAGCCGAGTCGGGGGGACGGATCCGCAGTATTTT
TRBJ1-4	.	TRBV5-1	few	CASSYQAGNEKLFF	TGCGCCAGCAGCTACCAGGCGGGTAATGAAAAACTGTTTTTT
TRBJ1-6	TRBD1	TRBV10-3	few	CAISQQGENSPLHF	TGTGCCATCAGCCAACAGGGGGAAAATTCACCCCTCCACTTT
TRBJ2-2	TRBD2	TRBV20-1	.	CSARLAGPHGELFF	TGCAGTGCTAGACTAGCGGGGCCCCACGGGGAGCTGTTTTTT
TRBJ1-2	.	TRBV20-1	few	CSASYSNYGYTF	TGCAGTGCTAGTTACAGTAACTATGGCTACACCTTC